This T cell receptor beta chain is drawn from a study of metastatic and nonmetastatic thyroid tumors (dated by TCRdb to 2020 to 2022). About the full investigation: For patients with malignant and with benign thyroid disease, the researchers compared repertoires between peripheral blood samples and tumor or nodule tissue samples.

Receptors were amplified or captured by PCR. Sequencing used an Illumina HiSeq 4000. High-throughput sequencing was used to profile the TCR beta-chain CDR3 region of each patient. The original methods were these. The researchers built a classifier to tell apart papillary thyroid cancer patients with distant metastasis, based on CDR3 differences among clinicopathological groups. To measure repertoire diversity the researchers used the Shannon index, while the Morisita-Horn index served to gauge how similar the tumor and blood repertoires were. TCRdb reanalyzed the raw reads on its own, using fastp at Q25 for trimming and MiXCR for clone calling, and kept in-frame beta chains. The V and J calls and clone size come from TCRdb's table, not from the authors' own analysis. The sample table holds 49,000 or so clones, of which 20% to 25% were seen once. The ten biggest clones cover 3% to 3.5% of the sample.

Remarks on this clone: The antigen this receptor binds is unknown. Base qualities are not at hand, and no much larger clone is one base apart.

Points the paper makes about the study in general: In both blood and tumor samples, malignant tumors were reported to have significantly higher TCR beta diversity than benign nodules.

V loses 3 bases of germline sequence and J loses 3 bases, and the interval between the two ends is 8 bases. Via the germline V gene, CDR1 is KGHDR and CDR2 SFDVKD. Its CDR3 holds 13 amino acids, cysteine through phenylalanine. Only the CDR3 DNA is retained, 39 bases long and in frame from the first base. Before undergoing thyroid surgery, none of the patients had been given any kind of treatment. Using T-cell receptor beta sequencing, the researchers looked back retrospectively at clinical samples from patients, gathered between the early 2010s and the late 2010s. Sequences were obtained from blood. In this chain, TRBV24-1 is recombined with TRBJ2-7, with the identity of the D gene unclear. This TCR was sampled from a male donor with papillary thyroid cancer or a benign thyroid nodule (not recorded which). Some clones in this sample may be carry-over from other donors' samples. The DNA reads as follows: TGTGCCACCAGTGATGGCCTACTCTACGAGCAGTACTTC. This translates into CATSDGLLYEQYF.